This T cell receptor beta chain was captured in a study of shared clonotypes between healthy human individuals. Memory CD4+ cells were the fraction left after CD45RA+ naive selection. Repertoires were generated with immunoSEQ multiplex PCR, while TCRdb's copy carries only in-frame clones and drops some. In the table there are a few million clones, just under 95% of which are singletons. The CDR3 is made up of 16 amino acids. V lost 3 bases and J 3 bases, leaving 16 bases between the germline ends. From germline, CDR1 is MGHRA and CDR2 YSYEKL. The sequencing sample was made of naive CD4+ T cells from PBMCs. Noted subset: CD45RA+ positively selected. The V and J genes are TRBV4-1 and TRBJ2-3, with D possibly being TRBD1 or TRBD2 (6 bases each). The TCR comes from a man between 18 and 35 years old in good health. Some clones in this sample may be carry-over from other donors' samples. CDR3 sequence: CASSHPQGGRTDTQYF. The CDR3 coding sequence is TGCGCCAGCAGCCACCCACAGGGAGGACGTACAGATACGCAGTATTTT.